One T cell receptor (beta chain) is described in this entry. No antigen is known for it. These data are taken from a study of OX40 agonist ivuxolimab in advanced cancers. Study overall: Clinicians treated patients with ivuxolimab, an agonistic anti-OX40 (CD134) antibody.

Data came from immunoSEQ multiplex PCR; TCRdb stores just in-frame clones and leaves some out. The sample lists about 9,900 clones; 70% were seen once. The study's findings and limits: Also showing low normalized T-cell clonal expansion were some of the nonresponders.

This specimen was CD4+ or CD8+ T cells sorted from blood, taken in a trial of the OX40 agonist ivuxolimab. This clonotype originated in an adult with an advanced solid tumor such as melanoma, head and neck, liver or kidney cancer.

The CDR3 loop reads CASSQIPLTASSEKLFF. CDR3 sequence (DNA): TGCGCCAGCAGCCAGATTCCTCTGACAGCGAGTAGTGAAAAACTGTTTTTT. This chain uses TRBV4-1 with TRBJ1-4; D possibly corresponds to TRBD1 (5 bases). Germline V lookup: CDR1 MGHRA, CDR2 YSYEKL. This CDR3 spans 17 amino acids. Trimming removed 3 bases from V and 7 bases from J, with 21 bases in between.